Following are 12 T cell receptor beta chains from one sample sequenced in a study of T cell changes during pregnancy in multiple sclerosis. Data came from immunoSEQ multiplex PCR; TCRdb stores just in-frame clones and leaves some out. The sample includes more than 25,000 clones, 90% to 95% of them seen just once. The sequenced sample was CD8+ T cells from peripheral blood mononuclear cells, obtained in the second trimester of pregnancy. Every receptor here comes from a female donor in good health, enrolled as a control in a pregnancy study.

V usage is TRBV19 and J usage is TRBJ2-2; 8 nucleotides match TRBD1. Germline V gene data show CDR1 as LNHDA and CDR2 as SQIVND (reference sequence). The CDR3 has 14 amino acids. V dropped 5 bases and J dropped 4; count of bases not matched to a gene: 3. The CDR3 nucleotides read TGTGCCAGTAGTGACGGACAGGGCACCGGGGAGCTGTTTTTT. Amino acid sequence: CASSDGQGTGELFF.

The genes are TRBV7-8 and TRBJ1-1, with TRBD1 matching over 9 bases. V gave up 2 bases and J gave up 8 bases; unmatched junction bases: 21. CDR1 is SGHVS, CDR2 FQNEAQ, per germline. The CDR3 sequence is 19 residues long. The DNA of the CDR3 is TGTGCCAGCAGCTTATTTTTCCGTACGGGACAGGGCGCGTCCTACGAAGCTTTCTTT. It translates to CASSLFFRTGQGASYEAFF.

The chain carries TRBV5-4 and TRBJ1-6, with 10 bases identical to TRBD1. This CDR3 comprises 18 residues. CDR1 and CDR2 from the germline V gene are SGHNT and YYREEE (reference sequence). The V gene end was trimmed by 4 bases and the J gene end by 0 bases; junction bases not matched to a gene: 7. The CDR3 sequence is CASSETGTGASYNSPLHF. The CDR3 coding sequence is TGTGCCAGCAGCGAAACAGGGACAGGGGCCTCCTATAATTCACCCCTCCACTTT.

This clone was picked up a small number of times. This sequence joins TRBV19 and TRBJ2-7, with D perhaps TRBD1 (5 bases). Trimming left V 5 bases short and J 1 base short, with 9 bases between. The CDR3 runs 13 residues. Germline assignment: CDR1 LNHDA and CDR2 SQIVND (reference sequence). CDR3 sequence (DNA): TGTGCCAGTAGTCCGTCAGGGTCCTACGAGCAGTACTTC. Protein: CASSPSGSYEQYF.

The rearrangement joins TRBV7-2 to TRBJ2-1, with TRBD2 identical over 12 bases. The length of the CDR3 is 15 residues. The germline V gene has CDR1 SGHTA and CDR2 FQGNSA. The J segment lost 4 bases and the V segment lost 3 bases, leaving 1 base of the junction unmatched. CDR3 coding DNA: TGTGCCAGCAGCTTGCTAGCGGGGGGGTACAATGAGCAGTTCTTC. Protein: CASSLLAGGYNEQFF.

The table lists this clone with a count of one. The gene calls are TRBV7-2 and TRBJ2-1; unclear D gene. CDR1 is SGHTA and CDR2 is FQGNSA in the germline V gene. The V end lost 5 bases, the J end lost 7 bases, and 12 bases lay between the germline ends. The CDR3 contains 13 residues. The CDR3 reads CASSPRQTNEQFF. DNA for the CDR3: TGTGCCAGCAGCCCGAGGCAGACGAATGAGCAGTTCTTC.

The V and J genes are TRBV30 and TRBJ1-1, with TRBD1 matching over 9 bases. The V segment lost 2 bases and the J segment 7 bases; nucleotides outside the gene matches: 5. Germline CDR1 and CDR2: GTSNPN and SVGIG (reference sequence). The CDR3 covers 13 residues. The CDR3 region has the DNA TGTGCCTGGAGTCTAGACAGGGGGTTTGAAGCTTTCTTT. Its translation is CAWSLDRGFEAFF.

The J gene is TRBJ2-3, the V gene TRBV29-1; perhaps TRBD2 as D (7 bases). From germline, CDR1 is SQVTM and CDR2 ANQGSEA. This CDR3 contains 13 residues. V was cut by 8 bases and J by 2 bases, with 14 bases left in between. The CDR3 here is CSSQGRDTDTQYF. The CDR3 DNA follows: TGCAGCTCTCAGGGGAGGGACACAGATACGCAGTATTTT.

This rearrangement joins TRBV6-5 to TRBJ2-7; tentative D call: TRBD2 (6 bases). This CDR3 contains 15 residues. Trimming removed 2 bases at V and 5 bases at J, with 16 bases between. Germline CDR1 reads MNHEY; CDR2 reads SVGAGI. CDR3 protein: CASSYGLGGSDEQYF. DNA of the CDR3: TGTGCCAGCAGTTACGGTCTGGGGGGTAGCGACGAGCAGTACTTC.

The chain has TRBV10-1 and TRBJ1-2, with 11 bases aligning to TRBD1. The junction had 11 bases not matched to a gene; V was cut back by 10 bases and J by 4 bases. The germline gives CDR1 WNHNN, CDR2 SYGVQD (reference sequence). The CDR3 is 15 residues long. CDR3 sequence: CANGTGGFCGYGYTF. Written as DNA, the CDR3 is TGCGCCAACGGGACAGGGGGTTTTTGCGGCTATGGCTACACCTTC.

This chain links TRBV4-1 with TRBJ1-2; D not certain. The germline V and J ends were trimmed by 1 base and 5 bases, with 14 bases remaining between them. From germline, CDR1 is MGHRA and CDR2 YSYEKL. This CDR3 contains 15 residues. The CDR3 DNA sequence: TGCGCCAGCAGCCAAGGTCCCCCGGGTTCGTATGGCTACACCTTC. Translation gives CASSQGPPGSYGYTF.

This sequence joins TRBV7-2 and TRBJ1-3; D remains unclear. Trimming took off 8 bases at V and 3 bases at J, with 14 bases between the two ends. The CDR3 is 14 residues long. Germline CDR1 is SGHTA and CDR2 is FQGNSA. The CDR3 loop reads CASASQSLGNTIYF. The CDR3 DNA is TGTGCCAGCGCGAGCCAATCCCTTGGAAACACCATATATTTT.